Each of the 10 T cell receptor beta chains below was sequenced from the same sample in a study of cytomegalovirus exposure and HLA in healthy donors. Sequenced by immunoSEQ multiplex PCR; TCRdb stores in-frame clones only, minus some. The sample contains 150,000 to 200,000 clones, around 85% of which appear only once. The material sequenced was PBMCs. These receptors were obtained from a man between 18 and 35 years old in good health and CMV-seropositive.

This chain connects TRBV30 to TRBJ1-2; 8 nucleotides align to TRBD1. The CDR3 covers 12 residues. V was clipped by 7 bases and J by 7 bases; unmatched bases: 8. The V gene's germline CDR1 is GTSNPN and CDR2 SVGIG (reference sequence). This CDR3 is CAFEGQGAGYTF. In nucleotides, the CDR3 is TGTGCCTTTGAGGGGCAGGGGGCTGGCTACACCTTC.

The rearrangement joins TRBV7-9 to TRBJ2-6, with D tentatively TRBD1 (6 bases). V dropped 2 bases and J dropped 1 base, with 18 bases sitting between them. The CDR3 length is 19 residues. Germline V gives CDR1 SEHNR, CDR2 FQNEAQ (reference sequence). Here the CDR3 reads CASSLYGSGVGSGANVLTF. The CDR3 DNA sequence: TGTGCCAGCAGCTTATACGGGTCAGGGGTCGGATCTGGGGCCAACGTCCTGACTTTC.

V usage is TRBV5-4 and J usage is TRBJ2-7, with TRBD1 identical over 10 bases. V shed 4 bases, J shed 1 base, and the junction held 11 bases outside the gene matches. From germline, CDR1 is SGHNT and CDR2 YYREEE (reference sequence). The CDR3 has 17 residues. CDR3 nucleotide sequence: TGTGCCAGCAGCGTGAGTACCGGGACAGGGGCATCCTACGAGCAGTACTTC. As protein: CASSVSTGTGASYEQYF.

This CDR3 reads CASSPLGTASSYNEQFF. CDR3 coding DNA: TGTGCCAGCTCACCACTTGGGACAGCGAGCTCCTACAATGAGCAGTTCTTC. The rearrangement links TRBV18 to TRBJ2-1, with 7 bases identical to TRBD1. The CDR3 covers 17 residues. CDR1 is KGHSH and CDR2 is LQKENI in the germline V gene. The trim removed 1 base at V and 0 bases at J, leaving 6 bases unmatched.

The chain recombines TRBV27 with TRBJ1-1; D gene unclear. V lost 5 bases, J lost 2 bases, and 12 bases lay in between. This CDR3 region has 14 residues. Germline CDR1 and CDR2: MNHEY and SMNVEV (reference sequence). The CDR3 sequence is CASSPGDSNTEAFF. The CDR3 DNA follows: TGTGCCAGCAGTCCCGGAGATTCAAACACTGAAGCTTTCTTT.

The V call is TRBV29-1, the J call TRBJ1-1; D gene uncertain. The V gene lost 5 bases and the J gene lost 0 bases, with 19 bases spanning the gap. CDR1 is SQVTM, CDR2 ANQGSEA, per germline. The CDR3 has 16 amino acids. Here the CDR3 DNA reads TGCAGCGTTTGGAGAGGAACAAATAAGATGAACACTGAAGCTTTCTTT. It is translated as CSVWRGTNKMNTEAFF.

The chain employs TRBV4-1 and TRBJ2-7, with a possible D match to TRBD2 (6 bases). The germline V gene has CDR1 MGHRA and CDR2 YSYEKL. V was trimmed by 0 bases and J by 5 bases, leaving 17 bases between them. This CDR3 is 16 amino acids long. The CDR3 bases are TGCGCCAGCAGCCAAGACCCGGGACTGCTCCCCGACGAGCAGTACTTC. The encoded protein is CASSQDPGLLPDEQYF.

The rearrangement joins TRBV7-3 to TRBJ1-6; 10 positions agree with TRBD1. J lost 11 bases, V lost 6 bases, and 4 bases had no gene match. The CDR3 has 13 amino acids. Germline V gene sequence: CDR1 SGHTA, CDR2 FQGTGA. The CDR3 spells CASSQGQGAPLHF. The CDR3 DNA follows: TGTGCCAGCAGTCAAGGACAGGGGGCACCCCTCCACTTT.

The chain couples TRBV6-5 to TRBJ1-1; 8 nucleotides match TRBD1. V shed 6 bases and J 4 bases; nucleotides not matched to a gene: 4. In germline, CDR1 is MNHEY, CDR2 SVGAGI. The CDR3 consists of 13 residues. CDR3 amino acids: CASRTGAGTEAFF. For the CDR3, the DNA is TGTGCCAGCAGGACAGGGGCGGGCACTGAAGCTTTCTTT.

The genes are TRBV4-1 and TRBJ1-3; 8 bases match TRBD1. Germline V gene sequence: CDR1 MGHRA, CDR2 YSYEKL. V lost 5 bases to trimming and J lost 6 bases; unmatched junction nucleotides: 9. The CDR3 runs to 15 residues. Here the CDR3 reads CASSYTGQGENTIYF. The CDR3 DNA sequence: TGCGCCAGCAGCTACACAGGACAGGGCGAAAACACCATATATTTT.